The TCR beta chain described here comes from a study of blood T cell repertoires in COVID-19. In germline, CDR1 is MDHEN, CDR2 SYDVKM. The CDR3 is made up of 13 amino acids. Trimming left V 3 bases short and J 6 bases short, with 8 bases between. Repertoires were generated with immunoSEQ multiplex PCR, while TCRdb's copy carries only in-frame clones and drops some. The sample yields around 250,000 clones, 80% to 90% seen once. The chain recombines TRBV28 with TRBJ2-2, with a tentative D call TRBD2 (6 bases). This TCR derives from a woman in her forties or fifties who had recovered from COVID-19. Sequencing input: PBMCs or T cells enriched from blood (not recorded which). This CDR3 reads CASSFGEAGELFF. DNA for the CDR3: TGTGCCAGCAGTTTCGGGGAGGCCGGGGAGCTGTTTTTT.